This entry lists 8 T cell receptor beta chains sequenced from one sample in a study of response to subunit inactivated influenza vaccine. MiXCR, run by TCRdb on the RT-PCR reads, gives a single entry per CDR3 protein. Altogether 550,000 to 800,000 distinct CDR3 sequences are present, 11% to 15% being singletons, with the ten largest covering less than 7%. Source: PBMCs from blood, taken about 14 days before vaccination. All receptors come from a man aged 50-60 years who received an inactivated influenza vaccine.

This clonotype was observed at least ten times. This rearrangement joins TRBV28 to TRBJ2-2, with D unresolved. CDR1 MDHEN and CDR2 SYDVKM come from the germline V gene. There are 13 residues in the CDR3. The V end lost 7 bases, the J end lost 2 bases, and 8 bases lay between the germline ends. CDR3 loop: CASIPGNTGELFF. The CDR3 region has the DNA TGTGCCAGCATTCCTGGCAACACCGGGGAGCTGTTTTTT.

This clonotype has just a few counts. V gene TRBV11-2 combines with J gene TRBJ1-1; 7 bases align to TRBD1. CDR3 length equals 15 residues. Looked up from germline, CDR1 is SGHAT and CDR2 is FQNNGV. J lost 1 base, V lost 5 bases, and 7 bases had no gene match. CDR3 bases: TGTGCCAGCAGCCGGACAGGCACCGGGAACACTGAAGCTTTCTTT. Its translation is CASSRTGTGNTEAFF.

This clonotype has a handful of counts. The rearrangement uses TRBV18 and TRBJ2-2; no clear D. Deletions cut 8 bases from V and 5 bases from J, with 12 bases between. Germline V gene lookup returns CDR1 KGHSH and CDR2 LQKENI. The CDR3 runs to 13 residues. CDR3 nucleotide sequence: TGTGCCAGCAAGTACGACGGGACCGGGGAGCTGTTTTTT. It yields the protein CASKYDGTGELFF.

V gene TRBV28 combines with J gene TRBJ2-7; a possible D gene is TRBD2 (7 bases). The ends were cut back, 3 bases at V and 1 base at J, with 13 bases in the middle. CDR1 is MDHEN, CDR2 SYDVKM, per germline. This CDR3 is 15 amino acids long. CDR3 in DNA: TGTGCCAGCAGTTTTGGGGGGGCTTGGTCCTACGAGCAGTACTTC. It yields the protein CASSFGGAWSYEQYF. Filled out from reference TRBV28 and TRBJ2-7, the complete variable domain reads DVKVTQSSRYLVKRTGEKVFLECVQDMDHENMFWYRQDPGLGLRLIYFSYDVKMKEKGDIPEGYSVSREKKERFSLILESASTNQTSMYLCASSFGGAWSYEQYFGPGTRLTVT.

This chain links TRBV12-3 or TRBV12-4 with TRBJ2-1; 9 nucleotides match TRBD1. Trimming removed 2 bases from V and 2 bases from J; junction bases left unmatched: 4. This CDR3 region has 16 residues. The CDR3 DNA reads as TGTGCCAGCAGTTTACACACAGGGGGCACCTACAATGAGCAGTTCTTC. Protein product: CASSLHTGGTYNEQFF.

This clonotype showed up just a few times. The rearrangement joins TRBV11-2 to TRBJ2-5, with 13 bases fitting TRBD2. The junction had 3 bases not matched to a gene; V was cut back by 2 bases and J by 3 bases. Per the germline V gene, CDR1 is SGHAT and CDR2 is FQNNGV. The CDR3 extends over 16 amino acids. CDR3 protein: CASSLPGLAGKETQYF. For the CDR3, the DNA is TGTGCCAGCAGCTTACCGGGACTAGCGGGGAAAGAGACCCAGTACTTC.

CDR3 region: CATSRSRGTDAKNIQYF. The CDR3 DNA reads as TGTGCCACCAGCAGATCTCGGGGTACCGATGCCAAAAACATTCAGTACTTC. This chain uses TRBV15 with TRBJ2-4; tentatively, D is TRBD2 (5 bases). V was shortened by 2 bases and J by 1 base, with 15 bases between the two germline ends. The CDR3 is 17 amino acids. CDR1 and CDR2 from the germline V gene are LNHNV and YYDKDF (reference sequence).

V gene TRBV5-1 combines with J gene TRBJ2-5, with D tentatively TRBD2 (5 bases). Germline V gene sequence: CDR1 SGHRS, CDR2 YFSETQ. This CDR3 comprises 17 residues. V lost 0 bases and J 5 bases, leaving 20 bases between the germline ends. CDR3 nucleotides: TGCGCCAGCAGCTTGGAACGGCTAGCTGGGGTTTTGGAGACCCAGTACTTC. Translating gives CASSLERLAGVLETQYF.